The T cell receptor beta chain described here comes from a study of identical twins. One entry per CDR3 protein results from TCRdb running MiXCR on the 5' RACE reads. The sample shows 1.5 million to 2 million distinct CDR3 sequences, roughly a third of them seen only once. Study conclusions and caveats: Out-of-frame alpha sequences common to twins were enriched for low generation probability. In cord blood, abundant beta clonotypes had fewer insertions; memory showed no trend. Conclusions came from cross-sectional statistical analysis, not from following the same donors.

The CDR3 has 15 residues. Trimming stripped 0 bases from V and 6 bases from J, with 15 bases between. Looked up from germline, CDR1 is DFQATT and CDR2 is SNEGSKA (reference sequence). With regard to this clonotype: The antigen remains unidentified.

The rearrangement joins TRBV20-1 to TRBJ1-5, with a possible D match to TRBD1 (6 bases). Sample: cord blood. The sequence came from a newborn girl in good health. The CDR3 coding sequence is TGCAGTGCTAGAGAAGGTAGCGGGGGCGGTCAGCCCCAGCATTTT. It translates to CSAREGSGGGQPQHF.